The 4 T cell receptor beta chains given below trace back to one sample, sequenced in a study of tumor-infiltrating lymphocytes in primary liver carcinoma. From approximately 0.5 ug of total RNA, TCR beta-specific cDNA was reverse-transcribed using a constant-region primer. Modified slightly, ARM-PCR produced TCR beta libraries over three nested multiplex PCR rounds. Both of the initial two PCR rounds ran for 10 cycles and employed TRBV1-TRBV30 forward primers alongside a C-beta reverse primer. TCRdb used MiXCR to reprocess the multiplex PCR reads, holding one entry per CDR3 protein. The sample has 300,000 to 350,000 distinct CDR3 sequences; 65% are singletons. Germline DNA was also extracted, and blood RNA derived from unsorted whole blood. Sequenced input: peripheral blood. The receptors stem from a man aged 40-50 years with primary liver carcinoma and hepatitis B virus infection.

With respect to this clonotype: This likely comes from a read error, as the CDR3 has no conserved phenylalanine or tryptophan at its end. The chain couples TRBV11-2 to TRBJ2-2, with D unclear. Germline assignment: CDR1 SGHAT and CDR2 FQNNGV. This CDR3 has 16 residues. CDR3 residues: CASNLDPGPETRELFI. Here the CDR3 DNA reads TGTGCCAGCAACTTAGACCCCGGACCCGAGACCCGGGAGCTGTTTATT.

With respect to this clonotype: Germline and junction disagree at one end, which may indicate a read error. The rearrangement links TRBV11-2 to TRBJ2-3; TRBD1 or TRBD2 may be the D gene (5 bases each). The CDR3 spans 15 residues. Germline V gene data show CDR1 as SGHAT and CDR2 as FQNNGV. CDR3 loop: CASSLPGQGPDTLYF. Here the CDR3 DNA reads TGTGCCAGCAGCTTACCCGGGCAGGGACCGGATACGCTGTATTTT. Full variable domain (rest looked up from reference TRBV11-2 and TRBJ2-3): EAGVAQSPRYKIIEKRQSVAFWCNPISGHATLYWYQQILGQGPKLLIQFQNNGVVDDSQLPKDRFSAERLKGVDSTLKIQPAKLEDSAVYLCASSLPGQGPDTLYFGPGTRLTVL.

Regarding this clonotype: One end of the junction is discordant with germline, which a read error may explain. V gene TRBV29-1 combines with J gene TRBJ1-2; D not certain. The germline gives CDR1 SQVTM, CDR2 ANQGSEA. This CDR3 has 12 amino acids. Written as DNA, the CDR3 is TGCAGCGTTGGGACGGATAGCTATGGCTACACCTTT. Translation: CSVGTDSYGYTF. Looking up the rest from reference TRBV29-1 and TRBJ1-2 gives the full variable domain: SAVISQKPSRDICQRGTSLTIQCQVDSQVTMMFWYRQQPGQSLTLIATANQGSEATYESGFVIDKFPISRPNLTFSTLTVSNMSPEDSSIYLCSVGTDSYGYTFGSGTRLTVV.

This chain connects TRBV14 to TRBJ2-1; maybe TRBD1 (5 bases). The V end was cut by 1 base, the J end by 0 bases, with 25 bases between. The CDR3 sequence is 21 residues long. CDR1 and CDR2 from the germline V gene are SGHDN and FVKESK. The CDR3 protein is CASSQALQDIPISSSYNEQFF. CDR3 in DNA: TGTGCCAGCAGCCAAGCCCTACAGGATATTCCTATTTCCAGCTCCTACAATGAGCAGTTCTTC.